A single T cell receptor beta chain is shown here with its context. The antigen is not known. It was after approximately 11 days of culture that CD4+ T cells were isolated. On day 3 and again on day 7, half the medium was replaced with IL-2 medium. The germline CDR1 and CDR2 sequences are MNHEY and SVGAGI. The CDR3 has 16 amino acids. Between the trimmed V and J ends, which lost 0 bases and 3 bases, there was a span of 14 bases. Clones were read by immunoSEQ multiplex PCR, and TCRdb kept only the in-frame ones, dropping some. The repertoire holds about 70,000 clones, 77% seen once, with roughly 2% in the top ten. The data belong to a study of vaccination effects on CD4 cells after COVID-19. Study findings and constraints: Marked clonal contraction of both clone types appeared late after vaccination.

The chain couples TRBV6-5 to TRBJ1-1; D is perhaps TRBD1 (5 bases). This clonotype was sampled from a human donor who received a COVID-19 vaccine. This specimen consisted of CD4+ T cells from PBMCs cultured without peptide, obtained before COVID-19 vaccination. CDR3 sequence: CASSYSPGRRYTEAFF. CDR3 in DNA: TGTGCCAGCAGTTACTCGCCAGGGAGAAGGTACACTGAAGCTTTCTTT.